This T cell receptor (beta chain) was documented in a study of TIL therapy for anti-PD-1-resistant metastatic lung cancer. Across the whole study: Progressing patients received lymphodepletion, expanded TIL infusion and IL-2. By whole-exome sequencing, median non-synonymous tumor mutation burden was around 1.5 mutations per megabase.

The libraries were made with immunoSEQ v3. Assay used: immunoSEQ multiplex PCR; TCRdb lists only in-frame clones, some missing. The sample records about 17,000 clones, about 83% being singletons. Stated time point: pre-treatment sample, taken before nivolumab and TIL therapy. Germline V gene data show CDR1 as KGHSH and CDR2 as LQKENI. The CDR3 sequence is 14 residues long. With 3 bases removed from V and 8 bases from J, the gap between germline ends came to 16 bases. This sequence was found in a person aged 25-80 years with non-small cell lung cancer. V gene TRBV18 combines with J gene TRBJ1-2, with a tentative D call TRBD1 (6 bases). This sample comprised blood, obtained at baseline. CDR3 DNA: TGTGCCAGCTCACCGGACAGTGGATCTTCCGGCTACACCTTC. It yields the protein CASSPDSGSSGYTF. Full variable domain (rest looked up from reference TRBV18 and TRBJ1-2): NAGVMQNPRHLVRRRGQEARLRCSPMKGHSHVYWYRQLPEEGLKFMVYLQKENIIDESGMPKERFSAEFPKEGPSILRIQQVVRGDSAAYFCASSPDSGSSGYTFGSGTRLTVV.